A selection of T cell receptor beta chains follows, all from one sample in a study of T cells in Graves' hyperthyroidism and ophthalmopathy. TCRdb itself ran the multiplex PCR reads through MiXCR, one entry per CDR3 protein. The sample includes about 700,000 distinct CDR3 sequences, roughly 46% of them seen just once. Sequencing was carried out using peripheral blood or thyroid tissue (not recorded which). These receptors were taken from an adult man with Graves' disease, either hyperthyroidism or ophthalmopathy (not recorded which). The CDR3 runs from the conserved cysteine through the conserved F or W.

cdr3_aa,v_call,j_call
CASSLLDGPFAQHF,TRBV7-9,TRBJ1-5
CASSPDTGLVLQETQYF,TRBV3-1,TRBJ2-5
CASSLSAGAIYEQYF,TRBV7-6,TRBJ2-7
CASSQGTAIYEQYF,TRBV3-1,TRBJ2-7
CSATGGRNQPQHF,TRBV20-1,TRBJ1-5
CASSLRSPDSPLHF,TRBV12-3/TRBV12-4,TRBJ1-6
CASSPLEGSHGYTF,TRBV7-2,TRBJ1-2
CTTQGAGRQPQHF,TRBV24-1,TRBJ1-5
CATSEAGTVNDQPQHF,TRBV24-1,TRBJ1-5
CASSLESGRPQHF,TRBV7-2,TRBJ1-5
CSARGTGGDTEAFF,TRBV20-1,TRBJ1-1
CASSVFPNPNTEAFF,TRBV9,TRBJ1-1
CASGSPRTGSETQYF,TRBV12-5,TRBJ2-5
CASSLEKSEQYF,TRBV7-9,TRBJ2-7
CSARLQGAGVGTIYF,TRBV20-1,TRBJ1-3
CASSSSGSGSYEQYF,TRBV6-5,TRBJ2-7
CASSLNPTGAYEQYF,TRBV9,TRBJ2-7
CASSEAYANSPLHF,TRBV2,TRBJ1-6
CASSALPGQGANGYTF,TRBV7-9,TRBJ1-2
CASTGTGGTNEKLFF,TRBV2,TRBJ1-4
CSVESGDTYGYTF,TRBV29-1,TRBJ1-2
CASSPGGGRIYTF,TRBV2,TRBJ1-2
CSAQRGGVLRAFF,TRBV20-1,TRBJ1-1
CASSNRQGENTGELFF,TRBV7-2,TRBJ2-2
CASSPGSFTNYGYTF,TRBV5-4,TRBJ1-2
CASSLAGRIAEAFF,TRBV24-1,TRBJ1-1
CASSQVSGTGELFF,TRBV4-1,TRBJ2-2
CASSIGQSTGELFF,TRBV12-3/TRBV12-4,TRBJ2-2
CASSPTTGGISYGYTF,TRBV7-9,TRBJ1-2
CSLTAGQGANYGYTF,TRBV29-1,TRBJ1-2
CASTRDRGQETQYF,TRBV11-3,TRBJ2-5
CAISGRQGGEAFF,TRBV10-3,TRBJ1-1
CSVTQGGDQPQYF,TRBV29-1,TRBJ2-5
CASSFEGGSSEQYF,TRBV7-2,TRBJ2-7
CSASSGTGVGEQYF,TRBV20-1,TRBJ2-7
CATSRVRGDTGTQYF,TRBV15,TRBJ2-5
CASSPLPGYNEQFF,TRBV7-6,TRBJ2-1
CSAREQGIYEQYF,TRBV20-1,TRBJ2-7
CASSITGLAGETQYF,TRBV7-9,TRBJ2-5
CASGKENYEQYF,TRBV9,TRBJ2-7
CATYGVRQGYSPLHF,TRBV15,TRBJ1-6
CASSFGQGFRDTGELFF,TRBV7-9,TRBJ2-2
CATSRTGYSNQPQHF,TRBV15,TRBJ1-5
CASSSGGGRETQYF,TRBV7-3,TRBJ2-5
CSAEGRGGNYEQYF,TRBV29-1,TRBJ2-7
CASSTAPDYGYTF,TRBV6-5,TRBJ1-2
CARDAFQETQYF,TRBV2,TRBJ2-5
CTSSLGTSGSRYEQYF,TRBV12-3/TRBV12-4,TRBJ2-7
CASSDYRAGSRGNTIYF,TRBV7-9,TRBJ1-3
CASIGPGGYTF,TRBV27,TRBJ1-2
CASSRTGETGDEKLFF,TRBV14,TRBJ1-4
CATSVSTGTGLIAFF,TRBV15,TRBJ1-1